One T cell receptor (beta chain) is described in this entry. Authors' processing steps: Amplified reference gene primers provided the basis for estimating nucleated cell counts. Method: immunoSEQ multiplex PCR; TCRdb's copy keeps in-frame clones and lacks some. V, J and clone size derive from that table, while D and trimming were established from the DNA sequence. The sample has 30,000 to 40,000 clones, around nine tenths seen once. This sample is part of a study of blood T cell repertoires in COVID-19. V lost 7 bases, J lost 5 bases, and 20 bases lay in between. Germline CDR1 and CDR2: SGHTA and FQGNSA. The CDR3 contains 15 residues.

The V call is TRBV7-2, the J call TRBJ2-5; a weak D match, TRBD2 (6 bases). The clonotype originates from a man aged 55 to 70 with active COVID-19. The sequencing input was peripheral blood. This chain's CDR3 is CASNPRVGGEETQYF. CDR3 in DNA: TGTGCCAGCAACCCCCGGGTGGGGGGAGAGGAGACCCAGTACTTC.